Detailed here is one T cell receptor (beta chain). Antigen unknown. The cohort excluded patients with autoimmune disease history or systemic immunosuppression. V was trimmed by 5 bases and J by 2 bases, leaving 10 bases between them. CDR3 size: 13 residues. Germline assignment: CDR1 SGHAT and CDR2 FQNNGV. These data belong to a study of OX40 agonist ivuxolimab in advanced cancers. Whole-study results and caveats: Partial responders at 0.1-3.0 mg/kg showed near-lowest clonal expansion.

Sequencing used immunoSEQ multiplex PCR; TCRdb keeps in-frame clones, though not all of them. This table holds roughly 63,000 clones, about four fifths found once. Sequences were derived from CD4+ or CD8+ T cells sorted from blood, sampled in a trial of the OX40 agonist ivuxolimab. The chain joins TRBV11-2 to TRBJ2-7, with TRBD1 as a possible D gene (6 bases). This TCR was recovered from an adult with an advanced solid tumor such as melanoma, head and neck, liver or kidney cancer. The CDR3 DNA sequence: TGTGCCAGCAGCACAGACAGGACCTACGAGCAGTACTTC. It is translated as CASSTDRTYEQYF.